These 2 T cell receptor beta chains originate from one sample sequenced in a study of CD8 T cells in ankylosing spondylitis (dated by TCRdb to about 2017). Receptor libraries were prepared by 5' RACE. Data came from an Illumina HiSeq 2500. The public reads were reprocessed in TCRdb via fastp at Q25 and MiXCR, keeping in-frame beta chains. Each CDR3 protein gets just one entry, which takes the most common genes and DNA from the rows behind it. The sample includes around 33,000 distinct CDR3 sequences, with 7.2% observed a single time. Roughly a tenth of the sample belongs to the ten largest clones. The sequencing input was blood, either unsorted or a sorted T cell fraction (not recorded which). The receptors stem from a male donor with ankylosing spondylitis or in good health (not recorded which).

This clonotype was observed at least ten times. This rearrangement joins TRBV5-1 to TRBJ2-1; D is possibly TRBD1 or TRBD2 (5 bases each). Trimming shortened V by 6 bases and J by 2 bases, and 18 bases separated the two germline ends. The CDR3 contains 16 residues. Germline assignment: CDR1 SGHRS and CDR2 YFSETQ. The CDR3 region is CASKRGPHVAYNEQFF. The CDR3 region has the DNA TGCGCCAGCAAACGGGGACCGCACGTGGCCTACAATGAGCAGTTCTTC.

This clonotype was recorded many times. The rearrangement links TRBV3-1 to TRBJ1-2; 7 bases align to TRBD1. This CDR3 is 16 amino acids long. Germline V CDR1 and CDR2: LGHDT, YNNKEL (reference sequence). The trim removed 1 base at V and 4 bases at J, leaving 9 bases unmatched. CDR3 region: CASSQGTGDSSYGYTF. The DNA for the CDR3 is TGTGCCAGCAGCCAAGGAACAGGGGATTCTTCCTATGGCTACACCTTC. The full variable domain, in which reference TRBV3-1 and TRBJ1-2 provide the parts outside the CDR3, is DTAVSQTPKYLVTQMGNDKSIKCEQNLGHDTMYWYKQDSKKFLKIMFSYNNKELIINETVPNRFSPKSPDKAHLNLHINSLELGDSAVYFCASSQGTGDSSYGYTFGSGTRLTVV.